The 14 T cell receptor beta chains reported below all come from one sample, sequenced in a study of CD8+ T cells in alopecia areata. Extracted RNA was reverse transcribed, and the resulting cDNA served as sequencing template. The assay was immunoSEQ multiplex PCR, and TCRdb's table has in-frame clones only and misses some. The sample records over 200,000 clones, about three fifths being singletons. Sequences were derived from CD4+ T cells sorted from blood, sampled at week 0. The receptors were sampled from a human donor with alopecia areata.

V usage is TRBV11-2 and J usage is TRBJ1-2; D ambiguous. The CDR3 length is 15 residues. Trimming shortened V by 2 bases and J by 4 bases, and 14 bases separated the two germline ends. From germline, CDR1 is SGHAT and CDR2 FQNNGV. Here the CDR3 reads CASSLIQEKGYGYTF. DNA of the CDR3: TGTGCCAGCAGCTTAATCCAGGAAAAGGGCTATGGCTACACCTTC.

V is TRBV7-9 and J is TRBJ2-5, with a weak D call TRBD2 (5 bases). Trimming cost V 5 bases and J 6 bases, with 22 bases left between them. Germline loops: CDR1 SEHNR, CDR2 FQNEAQ (reference sequence). This CDR3 has 16 amino acids. The CDR3 coding sequence is TGTGCCAGCAGCCCCCGTCCGGGGAATAACCCCAAGACCCAGTACTTC. Its translation is CASSPRPGNNPKTQYF.

The chain employs TRBV5-4 and TRBJ1-1; D remains unclear. CDR1 and CDR2 (germline): SGHNT, YYREEE (reference sequence). V was pared by 3 bases and J by 1 base, with 10 bases between. This CDR3 is 14 amino acids long. DNA for the CDR3: TGTGCCAGCAGCTCTGATGGAGCGAACACTGAAGCTTTCTTT. The encoded protein is CASSSDGANTEAFF.

In its sample, this clone was seen a few times. The chain uses TRBV7-9 and TRBJ2-1, with 9 nucleotides matching TRBD1. The ends lost 5 bases at V and 0 bases at J; junction bases unmatched: 8. The CDR3 loop spans 17 amino acids. The germline V gene has CDR1 SEHNR and CDR2 FQNEAQ (reference sequence). Written as DNA, the CDR3 is TGTGCCAGCAGCCGCTTTGGACAGGGGAGCTCCTACAATGAGCAGTTCTTC. Encoded protein: CASSRFGQGSSYNEQFF.

The CDR3 sequence: CASSLLRDRGTDTQYF. DNA for the CDR3: TGTGCCAGCAGCTTGCTACGGGACAGGGGAACAGATACGCAGTATTTT. This chain links TRBV5-4 with TRBJ2-3; 10 bases match TRBD1. The CDR3 consists of 16 residues. Germline assignment: CDR1 SGHNT and CDR2 YYREEE (reference sequence). V lost 1 base to trimming and J lost 3 bases; unmatched junction nucleotides: 5.

The chain combines TRBV6-5 with TRBJ2-7; TRBD1 might be the D (6 bases). This CDR3 is 15 amino acids long. V lost 5 bases and J 6 bases, leaving 20 bases between the germline ends. Germline lookup yields CDR1 MNHEY and CDR2 SVGAGI. The CDR3 bases are TGTGCCAGCAGTAAGTTCCGGGACACCCGGGGCGAGCAGTACTTC. It is translated as CASSKFRDTRGEQYF.

This chain connects TRBV30 to TRBJ1-1; TRBD1 is a possible D gene (5 bases). Between the trimmed V and J ends, which lost 0 bases and 6 bases, there was a span of 11 bases. The CDR3 loop spans 13 amino acids. Germline V CDR1 and CDR2: GTSNPN, SVGIG (reference sequence). The CDR3 DNA reads as TGTGCCTGGAGTGTTGTCCAGGGTCCTGAAGCTTTCTTT. Translating gives CAWSVVQGPEAFF.

The sample holds a few counts of this clone. The chain has TRBV5-1 and TRBJ1-1; 7 nucleotides agree with TRBD1. Trimming took 0 bases from V and 0 from J; bases not matched to a gene: 5. The CDR3 contains 16 residues. CDR1 SGHRS and CDR2 YFSETQ come from the germline V gene. The CDR3 DNA sequence: TGCGCCAGCAGCTTGGGGGACAGCTCCCTGAACACTGAAGCTTTCTTT. Translation gives CASSLGDSSLNTEAFF.

The table lists this clone with a count of one. The J gene is TRBJ2-1, the V gene TRBV18; 14 bases line up with TRBD2. The CDR3 spans 16 residues. Germline-derived CDR1 and CDR2 are KGHSH and LQKENI. V shed 0 bases and J 8 bases; nucleotides not matched to a gene: 3. The CDR3 sequence: CASSPPGLAGADEQFF. CDR3 nucleotides: TGTGCCAGCTCACCACCGGGACTAGCGGGAGCGGATGAGCAGTTCTTC.

This clone was seen more than once but under ten times. This chain connects TRBV14 to TRBJ1-2, with D uncertain. The CDR3 loop spans 13 amino acids. Trimming took off 5 bases at V and 8 bases at J, with 15 bases between the two ends. CDR1 is SGHDN, CDR2 FVKESK, per germline. The CDR3 coding sequence is TGTGCCAGCAGCTACCACCCGGTCGTGGGCTACACCTTC. Its translation: CASSYHPVVGYTF.

This sequence joins TRBV4-1 and TRBJ1-2; 7 nucleotides line up with TRBD1. There are 15 residues in the CDR3. V was clipped by 3 bases and J by 4 bases; unmatched bases: 8. Germline V gives CDR1 MGHRA, CDR2 YSYEKL. The CDR3 DNA follows: TGCGCCAGCAGCCAGACCCCGGGACAGTCCTATGGCTACACCTTC. Translating gives CASSQTPGQSYGYTF.

The V gene is TRBV6-6, the J gene TRBJ1-2, with 12 nucleotides matching TRBD1. Germline CDR1 and CDR2: MNHNY and SVGAGI (reference sequence). The CDR3 runs 14 residues. Unmatched junction bases numbered 11, after V lost 10 bases and J lost 8 bases. In DNA, the CDR3 is TGTGCCACCAGGCCGGGACAGGGGGCTCGGGGCTACACCTTC. Its protein product is CATRPGQGARGYTF.

The table lists this clone with a few counts. The rearrangement joins TRBV7-3 to TRBJ2-1, with D perhaps matching TRBD1 (6 bases). Germline CDR1 and CDR2: SGHTA and FQGTGA. Deletions cut 0 bases from V and 5 bases from J, with 8 bases between. The CDR3 has 14 amino acids. CDR3 DNA: TGTGCCAGCAGCTTAACGGACAGACACAATGAGCAGTTCTTC. This encodes CASSLTDRHNEQFF.

The chain has TRBV7-9 and TRBJ2-5; D gene ambiguous. The CDR3 sequence is 14 residues long. Germline V lookup: CDR1 SEHNR, CDR2 FQNEAQ (reference sequence). Trimming removed 5 bases from V and 1 base from J, with 11 bases in between. For the CDR3, the DNA is TGTGCCAGCAGCCGTAAGCTATTCCAAGAGACCCAGTACTTC. This gives the protein CASSRKLFQETQYF.